This TCR beta chain was sequenced in a study of T cells after yellow fever vaccination (dated by TCRdb to the late 2010s). Turning to the overall study: Libraries from fractions with low cell numbers were prepared with the SMART-Seq v4 Ultra Low Input RNA kit. Bulk TCR alpha and beta repertoires were sequenced longitudinally to track T-cell clones before and after primary and booster YFV17D yellow fever vaccination. Two healthy male donors, one aged 18 to 30 and one aged 30 to 40 years, were included in the cohort. Blood was drawn at multiple timepoints before and after primary and secondary immunization, with bulk PBMC replicates and cell subsets isolated. The full study reports these points: Computational filtering was needed because FACS-sorted repertoires could contain abundant contaminating clonotypes from the bulk population. The study included only two donors, which limits how far the findings can be generalized. After the booster, most clones that had expanded after primary vaccination were detected again (around 96% of CD4 and under 90% of CD8), suggesting broad maintenance of memory. A small share of clonotypes was detected in both CD4 and CD8 compartments, with the overlap likely arising from convergent recombination. The secondary T-cell response was found to be weaker but faster than the primary response, with a peak reached on day 5 rather than on day 15.

Details on this clonotype: The antigen it recognizes is unknown. Base qualities are missing; no much larger clone stands one base away.

TCRdb records Illumina NovaSeq 6000 as the sequencer. Synthesis of TCR cDNA relied on 5'RACE template switching, a step that introduced a universal primer site along with unique molecular identifiers. Priming of cDNA synthesis was performed from both the TCR alpha and TCR beta constant segments. Library amplification used two PCR steps, and the second PCR step added sample barcodes and sequencing adapters. Sequencing of libraries was done on Illumina HiSeq 2500 (2x100 bp) or NovaSeq (2x150 bp). The original methods were these. Demultiplexing of reads and collapsing into UMI consensus sequences were performed with MIGEC, and V(D)J alignment was carried out with MiXCR. Vaccine-responding clonotypes were identified with edgeR using replicate PBMC samples, with FDR below 0.01 and a log2 fold change above 5 up to day 15 being required. Each bulk clonotype received a CD4 or CD8 identity based on whether the sequenced CD4 or CD8 repertoire contained that clonotype at higher abundance. The public reads were run again by TCRdb, first through fastp at Q25 and then through MiXCR, and only productive beta chains were kept. Rows matching on CDR3 protein sequence are summarized as one entry with the most common DNA and genes. These V and J calls rely on TCRdb rather than the paper's analysis. For this sample the table gives hundreds of thousands of distinct CDR3 sequences, of which more than 3% were detected only once. Of the sample, 23% falls within the top ten clones.

Taken with the paper, the label for treatment or condition translates to: live attenuated yellow fever vaccine strain. At each blood-draw timepoint, two biological replicates of bulk PBMCs were obtained. A standard Ficoll-Paque protocol was used to isolate PBMCs from peripheral blood. RNA was extracted with TriZol from bulk PBMCs, CD4 and CD8 fractions, and dextramer-positive and dextramer-negative fractions. Inclusive of the bounding cysteine and phenylalanine, the CDR3 is 12 residues long. Solely the CDR3 DNA is kept, with 36 bases framed from the first base. The germline V gene (reference sequence) gives CDR1 as LGHDT and CDR2 as YNNKEL. The V and J ends are trimmed by 1 base and 8 bases, leaving 7 bases between them.

Specimen: PBMCs, collected on the day of the yellow fever booster vaccination. The rearrangement combines TRBV3-1 with TRBJ2-3; no D gene can be assigned with confidence. The clonotype comes from a young man who received the YFV17D yellow fever vaccine. The CDR3 region reads CASSQGDFTQYF. The DNA reads TGTGCCAGCAGCCAAGGAGATTTTACGCAGTATTTT.